This entry lists 26 T cell receptor beta chains sequenced from one sample in a study of blood T cell repertoires in COVID-19. Method: immunoSEQ multiplex PCR; TCRdb's copy keeps in-frame clones and lacks some. The data hold 150,000 to 200,000 clones, with approximately 82% observed a single time. Sequencing was carried out using peripheral blood. All receptors derive from a woman of 80 years or more with acute or convalescent COVID-19.

The gene calls are TRBV18 and TRBJ1-1; D is ambiguous. The CDR3 runs 13 residues. Trimming took 3 bases from V and 1 from J, leaving 6 bases between them. Germline values: CDR1 KGHSH, CDR2 LQKENI. CDR3 region: CASSPVRNTEAFF. CDR3 bases: TGTGCCAGCTCACCCGTCCGGAACACTGAAGCTTTCTTT.

The CDR3 region has the DNA TGTGCCATCAGTGAATTGGGACTTAACCTCCCCAGCTCCTACAATGAGCAGTTCTTC. The encoded protein is CAISELGLNLPSSYNEQFF. This rearrangement joins TRBV10-3 to TRBJ2-1; weak D call: TRBD2 (6 bases). The CDR3 has 19 amino acids. Germline-derived CDR1 and CDR2 are ENHRY and SYGVKD. V lost 3 bases and J 0 bases, leaving 21 bases between the germline ends.

This clone was seen repeatedly, ten times or more. J is TRBJ1-6 and V is TRBV9; the match to TRBD1 covers 8 bases. CDR1 SGDLS and CDR2 YYNGEE come from the germline V gene. This CDR3 has 15 amino acids. After removal of 0 bases from V and 5 bases from J, the junction contained 1 base not matched to a gene. CDR3 in DNA: TGTGCCAGCAGCGTAGCAGGGGGCGATAATTCACCCCTCCACTTT. Its translation: CASSVAGGDNSPLHF.

The chain joins TRBV10-2 to TRBJ2-5, with 9 bases fitting TRBD2. V gave up 2 bases and J gave up 7 bases; unmatched junction bases: 11. Germline V CDR1 and CDR2: WSHSY, SAAADI. The CDR3 has 16 amino acids. CDR3 loop: CASSENSGRRAGTQYF. CDR3 sequence (DNA): TGCGCCAGCAGTGAGAATAGCGGGAGACGGGCTGGGACCCAGTACTTC.

This clone was detected only a few times. The CDR3: CASSLGPRGEYF. As DNA, the CDR3 is TGTGCCAGCAGCTTAGGCCCCCGCGGGGAGTATTTT. The J gene is TRBJ2-3, the V gene TRBV7-9, with D maybe TRBD2 (6 bases). With 1 base removed from V and 13 bases from J, the gap between germline ends came to 12 bases. CDR1 and CDR2 from the germline V gene are SEHNR and FQNEAQ (reference sequence). This CDR3 has 12 residues.

This chain connects TRBV7-2 to TRBJ1-2; 7 bases are shared with TRBD1. V gave up 1 base and J gave up 8 bases; unmatched junction bases: 4. CDR1 is SGHTA and CDR2 is FQGNSA in the germline V gene. There are 13 residues in the CDR3. The CDR3 reads CASSLGGQRGYTF. The CDR3 DNA reads TGTGCCAGCAGCTTAGGGGGACAGCGGGGCTACACCTTC.

V usage is TRBV5-4 and J usage is TRBJ1-6; no definite D call. This CDR3 has 15 amino acids. Trimming pared 4 bases from V and 6 bases from J, leaving 14 bases between. The germline gives CDR1 SGHNT, CDR2 YYREEE (reference sequence). The CDR3 DNA reads as TGTGCCAGCAGCCGTGCAGGCGTTATTAATTCACCCCTCCACTTT. Translated, it gives CASSRAGVINSPLHF.

The CDR3 loop is CASGLALYNEQFF. CDR3 DNA: TGTGCCAGTGGACTAGCCCTTTACAATGAGCAGTTCTTC. This rearrangement joins TRBV6-5 to TRBJ2-1; the match to TRBD2 covers 8 bases. Germline CDR1 reads MNHEY; CDR2 reads SVGAGI. The CDR3 spans 13 residues. V was clipped by 9 bases and J by 4 bases; unmatched bases: 5.

As regards this clone: The junction departs from germline at one end; a sequencing error may be responsible. The identical CDR3 is also encoded by other nucleotide sequences in the sample. The chain joins TRBV5-1 to TRBJ2-2; 11 bases agree with TRBD2. The CDR3 is 16 amino acids. Germline CDR1 reads SGHRS; CDR2 reads YFSETQ. The CDR3 is CASSPVVAGGTGELFF. The CDR3 DNA is TGCGCTAGCAGCCCGGTTGTAGCGGGAGGGACGGGGGAGCTGTTTTTT.

This clone appeared a single time. The genes are TRBV5-1 and TRBJ1-2, with D tentatively TRBD1 (5 bases). The germline V gene has CDR1 SGHRS and CDR2 YFSETQ. This CDR3 is built from 14 residues. V lost 4 bases, J lost 4 bases, and 14 bases lay in between. DNA for the CDR3: TGCGCCAGCAGCCCCCTAACCCAGGGCTATGGCTACACCTTC. It yields the protein CASSPLTQGYGYTF.

V is TRBV14 and J is TRBJ2-7; D not resolved. V lost 5 bases to trimming and J lost 3 bases, with 5 bases between them. This CDR3 comprises 11 residues. Per the germline V gene, CDR1 is SGHDN and CDR2 is FVKESK. CDR3: CASSAYYEQYF. CDR3 nucleotide sequence: TGTGCCAGCAGCGCGTACTACGAGCAGTACTTC.

Of note for this clone: The junction and the germline gene differ at one end; a read error may be behind it. The rearrangement uses TRBV12-5 and TRBJ1-3; 7 nucleotides line up with TRBD1. The CDR3 is 14 residues long. Germline CDR1 LGHNT, CDR2 FRNRAP. The CDR3 DNA reads TGTGCTAGTGGATTGGGACAGCCTCCAAACACCATATATTTT. Translating gives CASGLGQPPNTIYF.

This clone was picked up a small number of times. The chain carries TRBV28 and TRBJ2-7; a possible D gene is TRBD2 (6 bases). V was clipped by 6 bases and J by 3 bases, with 18 bases between them. Looked up from germline, CDR1 is MDHEN and CDR2 is SYDVKM. There are 15 residues in the CDR3. The CDR3 protein is CASSLTGGNFYEQYF. The CDR3 DNA reads TGTGCCAGCAGCCTGACGGGCGGGAACTTCTACGAGCAGTACTTC.

This clone has ten or more counts. The rearrangement joins TRBV3-1 (or the pseudogene TRBV3-2) to TRBJ2-6, with 9 bases aligning to TRBD1. The CDR3 runs to 15 residues. CDR1 is LGHDT and CDR2 is YNNKEL in the germline V gene (reference sequence). Trimming took 3 bases from V and 10 from J; bases not matched to a gene: 7. CDR3 nucleotides: TGTGCCAGCAGCCAGGCGGGGACAGGGCGAAACGTCCTGACTTTC. It translates to CASSQAGTGRNVLTF.

J is TRBJ2-2 and V is TRBV7-8; 9 nucleotides align to TRBD1. CDR3 length: 15 amino acids. Germline V lookup: CDR1 SGHVS, CDR2 FQNEAQ. The ends lost 6 bases at V and 6 bases at J; junction bases unmatched: 8. The CDR3 DNA sequence: TGTGCCAGCAGTTACAGGGGGCAATGGGCCGGGGAGCTGTTTTTT. This translates into CASSYRGQWAGELFF.

The rearrangement uses TRBV28 and TRBJ2-7, with 16 bases identical to TRBD2. J gave up 2 bases and V 7 bases, and 14 bases lay outside the gene matches. The germline V gene has CDR1 MDHEN and CDR2 SYDVKM. The CDR3 sequence is 19 residues long. CDR3 amino acids: CASNSPGGLAGGRTYEQYF. The CDR3 DNA reads TGTGCCAGCAACTCCCCAGGGGGACTAGCGGGAGGGCGGACCTACGAGCAGTACTTC.

This chain uses TRBV18 with TRBJ1-4; D is possibly TRBD1 (6 bases). The V end lost 3 bases, the J end lost 6 bases, and 11 bases lay between the germline ends. This CDR3 contains 14 residues. CDR1 is KGHSH and CDR2 is LQKENI in the germline V gene. The CDR3 coding sequence is TGTGCCAGCTCACCGAAGACAGGAGATGAAAAACTGTTTTTT. Its translation: CASSPKTGDEKLFF. Supplemented by reference TRBV18 and TRBJ1-4, the full variable domain reads NAGVMQNPRHLVRRRGQEARLRCSPMKGHSHVYWYRQLPEEGLKFMVYLQKENIIDESGMPKERFSAEFPKEGPSILRIQQVVRGDSAAYFCASSPKTGDEKLFFGSGTQLSVL.

The V gene is TRBV5-4, the J gene TRBJ1-1, with D tentatively TRBD1 (5 bases). The V end was cut by 5 bases, the J end by 5 bases, with 16 bases between. In germline, CDR1 is SGHNT, CDR2 YYREEE (reference sequence). This CDR3 region has 14 residues. The CDR3 nucleotides are TGTGCCAGCAGAAGCGGGGGAAGGGATACTGAAGCTTTCTTT. It yields the protein CASRSGGRDTEAFF.

V gene TRBV18 combines with J gene TRBJ2-1; 8 bases line up with TRBD2. This CDR3 region has 17 residues. V trimming: 4 bases; J trimming: 3 bases; junction bases outside the gene matches: 11. The V gene's germline CDR1 is KGHSH and CDR2 LQKENI. The CDR3 nucleotides are TGTGCCAGCTCACTGCAACAGAGCGGGAGAGTCTACAATGAGCAGTTCTTC. This sequence encodes CASSLQQSGRVYNEQFF.

The V and J genes are TRBV19 and TRBJ1-5, with 10 bases that match TRBD1. Losses at the gene ends were 0 bases for V and 0 bases for J; bases not matched to a gene: 2. CDR1 and CDR2 (germline): LNHDA, SQIVND (reference sequence). The CDR3 totals 17 residues. Written as DNA, the CDR3 is TGTGCCAGTAGTATAGAGGGGACAGGGGTTAGCAATCAGCCCCAGCATTTT. Residues: CASSIEGTGVSNQPQHF.

This clone was observed a few times. The V gene is TRBV5-1, the J gene TRBJ1-1; possible D gene TRBD1, 6 bases. The CDR3 extends over 14 amino acids. The V gene lost 5 bases and the J gene lost 3 bases, with 14 bases spanning the gap. Germline V gives CDR1 SGHRS, CDR2 YFSETQ. CDR3 protein: CASSEWTAHTEAFF. CDR3 nucleotide sequence: TGCGCCAGCAGTGAGTGGACAGCCCACACTGAAGCTTTCTTT. The whole variable domain, filled in from reference TRBV5-1 and TRBJ1-1, reads KAGVTQTPRYLIKTRGQQVTLSCSPISGHRSVSWYQQTPGQGLQFLFEYFSETQRNKGNFPGRFSGRQFSNSRSEMNVSTLELGDSALYLCASSEWTAHTEAFFGQGTRLTVV.

The rearrangement links TRBV18 to TRBJ2-5; the D gene is possibly TRBD2 (6 bases). There are 14 residues in the CDR3. V lost 5 bases to trimming and J lost 5 bases, with 15 bases between them. CDR1 is KGHSH, CDR2 LQKENI, per germline. The CDR3 nucleotides read TGTGCCAGCTCATCAAGACTGGGGGGTGAGACCCAGTACTTC. Translated, it gives CASSSRLGGETQYF.

This clone was observed a handful of times. The gene calls are TRBV5-1 and TRBJ1-6; tentative D call: TRBD1 (5 bases). Germline CDR1 is SGHRS and CDR2 is YFSETQ. The CDR3 runs 15 residues. V shed 4 bases and J shed 6 bases, with 14 bases lying between them. The DNA of the CDR3 is TGCGCCAGCAGCCCCCTGGCAGGGTCTAATTCACCCCTCCACTTT. It is translated as CASSPLAGSNSPLHF. Combining the CDR3 with reference TRBV5-1 and TRBJ1-6 gives the whole variable domain KAGVTQTPRYLIKTRGQQVTLSCSPISGHRSVSWYQQTPGQGLQFLFEYFSETQRNKGNFPGRFSGRQFSNSRSEMNVSTLELGDSALYLCASSPLAGSNSPLHFGNGTRLTVT.

V is TRBV24-1 and J is TRBJ2-3; 9 nucleotides align to TRBD2. The CDR3 spans 16 residues. V was clipped by 5 bases and J by 1 base; unmatched bases: 6. Germline CDR1 reads KGHDR; CDR2 reads SFDVKD. This CDR3 reads CATSGSGSSRTDTQYF. The CDR3 coding sequence is TGTGCCACCAGTGGTAGCGGGAGTTCCCGCACAGATACGCAGTATTTT.

The chain joins TRBV6-5 to TRBJ1-5; 11 bases match TRBD1. The CDR3 is made up of 14 amino acids. The germline gives CDR1 MNHEY, CDR2 SVGAGI. Trimming took 5 bases from V and 7 from J; bases not matched to a gene: 4. In DNA form, the CDR3 reads TGTGCCAGCAGTCGGGACAGGGGGGGACAGCCCCAGCATTTT. The encoded protein is CASSRDRGGQPQHF.

This clone has a single count. The genes are TRBV5-1 and TRBJ2-2; the D is unclear. Per the germline V gene, CDR1 is SGHRS and CDR2 is YFSETQ. This CDR3 spans 14 amino acids. V shed 4 bases and J shed 4 bases, with 11 bases lying between them. The CDR3 sequence: CASSRGEGTGELFF. The CDR3 nucleotides read TGCGCCAGCAGCCGAGGAGAAGGCACCGGGGAGCTGTTTTTT.